These T cell receptor beta chains were read from a single sample in a study of blood T cell repertoires in COVID-19. Sequencing used immunoSEQ multiplex PCR; TCRdb keeps in-frame clones, though not all of them. The sample carries roughly 200,000 clones, more than 70% recorded once. Sequenced input: peripheral blood. Source of these receptors: a woman aged 60-75 years with acute or convalescent COVID-19. Each CDR3 is given with its conserved first and last residue. Fields, in order: V gene, D gene, J gene, clone size, CDR3 protein, CDR3 DNA. D genes are given only for firm matches. The size entry is marked missing in some rows and otherwise reads once, few, many or a size class.

TRBV7-6	-	TRBJ1-3	-	CASSPVGGNIRNTIYF	TGTGCCAGCAGCCCAGTCGGGGGTAATATCAGAAACACCATATATTTT
TRBV29-1	TRBD1	TRBJ1-1	-	CSAGQANTEAFF	TGCAGCGCGGGACAGGCCAACACTGAAGCTTTCTTT
TRBV5-5	-	TRBJ2-5	-	CASSLRIGGTGETQYF	TGTGCCAGCAGCTTGCGAATAGGAGGGACGGGTGAGACCCAGTACTTC
TRBV12-3/TRBV12-4	-	TRBJ2-5	-	CASRASDPGAQYF	TGTGCCAGCAGAGCTAGCGACCCCGGGGCCCAGTACTTC
TRBV5-1	-	TRBJ1-2	-	CASSLGDTNYGYTF	TGCGCCAGCAGCTTGGGCGACACGAACTATGGCTACACCTTC
TRBV11-1	TRBD2	TRBJ2-3	-	CASSFFGREPDTQYF	TGTGCCAGCAGCTTTTTTGGGCGGGAGCCAGATACGCAGTATTTT
TRBV25-1	TRBD1	TRBJ2-1	-	CASSEFKQGPSSYNEQFF	TGTGCCAGCAGTGAGTTCAAACAGGGGCCGAGCTCCTACAATGAGCAGTTCTTC
TRBV7-2	TRBD1	TRBJ2-7	-	CASSLGGTYEQYF	TGTGCCAGCAGCCTAGGGGGCACCTACGAGCAGTACTTC
TRBV5-1	TRBD2	TRBJ2-1	-	CASGTSGTNEQFF	TGCGCCAGCGGGACTAGCGGTACAAATGAGCAGTTCTTC
TRBV18	TRBD2	TRBJ2-3	-	CASSKRQREGKDTQYF	TGTGCCAGCTCAAAGCGCCAGCGGGAAGGAAAAGATACGCAGTATTTT
TRBV11-2	-	TRBJ1-2	-	CASSLDSFLWLTF	TGTGCCAGCAGCTTAGATTCATTCTTATGGCTCACCTTC
TRBV7-8	-	TRBJ1-5	-	CASSLERDSNQPQHF	TGTGCCAGCAGCTTAGAGAGGGATAGCAATCAGCCCCAGCATTTT
TRBV3-1/TRBV3-2	TRBD1	TRBJ1-1	-	CASSQPGQWVFMNTEAFF	TGTGCCAGCAGCCAGCCGGGACAGTGGGTCTTCATGAACACTGAAGCTTTCTTT
TRBV5-4	-	TRBJ2-5	few	CASSRALEQPQETQYF	TGTGCCAGCAGCCGAGCCCTCGAGCAACCACAAGAGACCCAGTACTTC
TRBV2	TRBD1	TRBJ2-7	few	CASSEGQGLWEQYF	TGTGCCAGCAGTGAAGGACAGGGGCTATGGGAGCAGTACTTC
TRBV9	TRBD1	TRBJ1-2	-	CASSDRGGYTF	TGTGCCAGCAGCGACAGGGGAGGCTACACCTTC
TRBV3-1/TRBV3-2	-	TRBJ2-1	-	CASSQDDRAEQFF	TGTGCCAGCAGCCAAGATGATCGAGCGGAGCAGTTCTTC
TRBV2	TRBD1	TRBJ1-2	-	CASSLQGAGYGYTF	TGTGCCAGCAGCCTTCAGGGGGCCGGCTATGGCTACACCTTC
TRBV6-5	TRBD2	TRBJ2-7	-	CASGEGTAYEQYF	TGTGCCAGCGGGGAGGGTACCGCCTACGAGCAGTACTTC